Listed here are 4 T cell receptor beta chains from one sample, sequenced in a study of cytomegalovirus exposure and HLA in healthy donors (dated by TCRdb to the late 2010s). The library was produced with the immunoSEQ multiplex PCR assay. The multiplex PCR relied on a mix of 60 forward primers for TCR Vbeta segments and 13 reverse primers for TCR Jbeta segments. TCRdb provides this immuneACCESS table in a form limited to in-frame rearrangements. Some clones are lacking; in checked studies, under half of them reflect an unresolved V gene, and why the rest are absent is not known. Within this sample are 130,000 or so clones, with 88% of them counted one time only. The ten largest clones take up 0.51% of the sample. Sequenced: PBMCs. The source of these receptors is a middle-aged woman in good health and CMV-seronegative.

There are a few counts of this clone. This chain joins TRBV5-6 and TRBJ2-7; the D is unclear. Germline-derived CDR1 and CDR2 are SGHDT and YYEEEE. The CDR3 has 12 amino acids. V dropped 3 bases and J dropped 6 bases, with 10 bases sitting between them. As DNA, the CDR3 is TGTGCCAGCAGCTCCCAAATTTCCGAGCAGTACTTC. Translating gives CASSSQISEQYF.

CDR3 DNA sequence: TGTGCCAGCAGCTCAGGGGTCGGGCAGCCCCAGCATTTT. It is translated as CASSSGVGQPQHF. V and J are TRBV7-9 and TRBJ1-5; a possible D gene is TRBD1 (6 bases). Germline values: CDR1 SEHNR, CDR2 FQNEAQ (reference sequence). The CDR3 length is 13 residues. Trimming shortened V by 4 bases and J by 7 bases, and 11 bases separated the two germline ends.

The V and J genes are TRBV5-1 and TRBJ2-3, with TRBD2 matching over 9 bases. CDR1 and CDR2 from the germline V gene are SGHRS and YFSETQ. This CDR3 spans 15 amino acids. Trimming cost V 5 bases and J 0 bases; bases outside gene matches: 4. The CDR3 bases are TGCGCCAGCAGAATAGCGGGAGTTAGCACAGATACGCAGTATTTT. It is translated as CASRIAGVSTDTQYF.

The DNA for the CDR3 is TGTGCCAGCAGACCAGTGGGAAGGACAAATGAGCAGTTCTTC. It codes for CASRPVGRTNEQFF. This chain connects TRBV9 to TRBJ2-1; possible D gene TRBD1, 5 bases. The CDR3 covers 14 residues. CDR1 SGDLS and CDR2 YYNGEE come from the germline V gene. Trimming pared 5 bases from V and 7 bases from J, leaving 16 bases between.